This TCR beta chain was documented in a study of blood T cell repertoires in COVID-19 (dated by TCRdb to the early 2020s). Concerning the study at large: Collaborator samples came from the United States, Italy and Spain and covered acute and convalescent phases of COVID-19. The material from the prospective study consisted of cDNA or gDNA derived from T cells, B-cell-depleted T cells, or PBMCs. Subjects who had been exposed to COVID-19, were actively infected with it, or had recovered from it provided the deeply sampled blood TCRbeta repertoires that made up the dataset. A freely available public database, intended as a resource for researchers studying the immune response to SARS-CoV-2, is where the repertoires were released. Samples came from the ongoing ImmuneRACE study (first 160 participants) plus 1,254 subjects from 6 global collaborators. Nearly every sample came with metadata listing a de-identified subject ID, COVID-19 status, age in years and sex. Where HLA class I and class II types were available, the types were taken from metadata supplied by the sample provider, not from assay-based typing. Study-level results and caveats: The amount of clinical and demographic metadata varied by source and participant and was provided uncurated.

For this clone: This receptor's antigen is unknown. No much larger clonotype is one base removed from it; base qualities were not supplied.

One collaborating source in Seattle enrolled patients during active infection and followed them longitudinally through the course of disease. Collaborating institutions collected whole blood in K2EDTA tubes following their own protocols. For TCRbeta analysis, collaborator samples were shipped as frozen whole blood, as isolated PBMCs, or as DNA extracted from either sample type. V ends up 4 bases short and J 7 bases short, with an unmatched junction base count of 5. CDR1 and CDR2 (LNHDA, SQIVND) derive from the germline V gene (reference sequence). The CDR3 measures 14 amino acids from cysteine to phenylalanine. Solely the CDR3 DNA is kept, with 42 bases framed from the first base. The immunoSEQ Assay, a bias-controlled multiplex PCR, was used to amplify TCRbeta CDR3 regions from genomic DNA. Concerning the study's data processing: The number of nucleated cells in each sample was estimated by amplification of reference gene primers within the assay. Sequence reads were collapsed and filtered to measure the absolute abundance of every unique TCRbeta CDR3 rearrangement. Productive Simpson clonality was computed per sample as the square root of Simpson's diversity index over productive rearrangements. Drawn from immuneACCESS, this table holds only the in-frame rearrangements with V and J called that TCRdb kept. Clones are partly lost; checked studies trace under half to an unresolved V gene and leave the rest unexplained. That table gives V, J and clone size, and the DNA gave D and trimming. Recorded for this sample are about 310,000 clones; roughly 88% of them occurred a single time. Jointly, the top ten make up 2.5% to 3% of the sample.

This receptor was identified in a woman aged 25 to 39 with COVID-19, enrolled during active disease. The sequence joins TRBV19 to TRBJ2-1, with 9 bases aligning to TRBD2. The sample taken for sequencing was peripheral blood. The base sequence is TGTGCCAGTAGTAGGACTAGCGCGGTGAATGAGCAGTTCTTC. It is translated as CASSRTSAVNEQFF.